The clone carrying this T cell receptor (beta chain) was observed a few times. This sample is part of a study of regulatory T cells in long-lasting Graves disease. The time point here: newly diagnosed GD, antithyroid drugs for less than 3 months. Following extraction of RNA from PBMCs, that RNA was used to make the TCR library. Trimming shortened V by 4 bases and J by 7 bases, and 23 bases separated the two germline ends. This CDR3 contains 17 residues. Germline values: CDR1 SGHVS, CDR2 FNYEAQ. TCR beta libraries were built with iRepertoire HTBI primers and Arm-PCR of CDR3 regions. Each CDR3 protein is one row after TCRdb ran MiXCR on the multiplex PCR reads. The sample lists 360,000 or so distinct CDR3 sequences, approximately 16% occurring once. These records were also assigned to another study, of T cells in Graves' hyperthyroidism and ophthalmopathy. From that study: RT-PCR in the first round (using the HTBI primer set) targeted the TCR CDR3.

The TCR originated in a man aged 40-50 years with Graves disease. This rearrangement joins TRBV7-6 to TRBJ1-5, with unresolved D. Sample: peripheral blood mononuclear cells (PBMCs), taken at new diagnosis, from a patient treated with antithyroid drugs. CDR3 coding DNA: TGTGCCAGCAGCTCACAACCCGGGATACAGACGGGGCAGCCCCAGCATTTT. This sequence encodes CASSSQPGIQTGQPQHF.